This is a list of T cell receptor beta chains from one sample in a study of regulatory T cells in long-lasting Graves disease. TCRdb re-analysed the multiplex PCR reads in MiXCR, keeping a single row per CDR3 protein. The table shows 700,000 or so distinct CDR3 sequences, with around 32% occurring only once. The sample in question was peripheral blood mononuclear cells (PBMCs), obtained when the disease was refractory, from a patient treated with antithyroid drugs. These receptors all stem from a female donor with Graves disease. Both conserved end residues are part of each CDR3. Fields, in order: D gene, J gene, clone size, V gene, CDR3 protein, CDR3 DNA. A D gene is named only where the DNA matches it firmly. Clone size is stated in some rows and not others, as once, few, many or a class when expanded.

>NA|TRBJ1-1|NA|TRBV29-1
CSVEGPLKNTEAFF
TGCAGCGTTGAAGGTCCACTTAAGAACACTGAAGCTTTCTTT
>TRBD1|TRBJ1-1|NA|TRBV9
CASSVDGTVSTEAFF
TGTGCCAGCAGCGTAGACGGGACAGTGTCCACTGAAGCTTTCTTT
>NA|TRBJ1-6|many|TRBV2
CASSMKGGRKSSYNSPLHF
TGTGCCAGCAGTATGAAGGGGGGGCGTAAGAGCTCCTATAATTCACCCCTCCACTTT
>NA|TRBJ1-2|many|TRBV9
CASSVGRGGYTF
TGTGCCAGCAGCGTAGGACGCGGTGGCTACACCTTC
>NA|TRBJ2-5|NA|TRBV5-1
CASSLDGTHQETQYF
TGCGCCAGCAGCTTGGATGGGACACACCAAGAGACCCAGTACTTC
>NA|TRBJ1-1|NA|TRBV10-2
CASSEREGKDTEAFF
TGCGCCAGCAGTGAAAGGGAGGGTAAAGACACTGAAGCTTTCTTT
>NA|TRBJ2-1|NA|TRBV12-3/TRBV12-4
CASSLLYGAGGKNEQFF
TGTGCCAGCAGTTTGCTTTATGGGGCAGGGGGGAAGAATGAGCAGTTCTTC
>NA|TRBJ1-5|many|TRBV2
CASKLSGLSNQPQHF
TGTGCCAGCAAACTCAGCGGTCTGAGCAATCAGCCCCAGCATTTT
>NA|TRBJ2-7|NA|TRBV7-3
CASSKFPSVFPHEQYF
TGTGCCAGCAGCAAGTTTCCATCCGTTTTCCCCCACGAGCAGTACTTC
>NA|TRBJ2-2|NA|TRBV29-1
CSVAKRFAGELFF
TGCAGCGTTGCGAAACGGTTCGCCGGGGAGCTGTTTTTT
>NA|TRBJ2-7|many|TRBV5-1
CASRRERWHEQYF
TGCGCCAGCAGACGGGAACGCTGGCACGAGCAGTACTTC
>NA|TRBJ1-3|few|TRBV3-1
CASSRLDGNTIYF
TGTGCCAGCAGCCGCCTGGACGGAAACACCATATATTTT
>NA|TRBJ2-7|NA|TRBV12-5
CASGLAHGRTEQYF
TGTGCTAGTGGTTTGGCTCACGGACGGACGGAGCAGTACTTC
>NA|TRBJ1-6|few|TRBV3-1
CASSQDGADMDSPLHF
TGTGCCAGCAGCCAAGATGGGGCGGACATGGATTCACCCCTCCACTTT
>TRBD1|TRBJ1-1|few|TRBV19
CASSPRIPGQDKSNTEAFF
TGTGCCAGTAGTCCTCGGATTCCGGGACAGGACAAATCGAACACTGAAGCTTTCTTT
>NA|TRBJ2-7|NA|TRBV4-1
CASSQDRKGRYYEQYF
TGCGCCAGCAGCCAAGATAGGAAGGGACGGTACTACGAGCAGTACTTC
>NA|TRBJ2-7|NA|TRBV19
CASRERADSSYEQYF
TGTGCCAGTAGGGAGAGGGCGGATAGCTCCTACGAGCAGTACTTC
>NA|TRBJ1-2|many|TRBV28
CASSPQTDGYTF
TGTGCCAGCAGCCCACAGACAGATGGCTACACCTTC
>TRBD1|TRBJ2-7|NA|TRBV15
CATRKDRGGYEQYF
TGTGCCACCAGGAAGGACAGGGGAGGCTACGAGCAGTACTTC
>NA|TRBJ2-4|NA|TRBV15
CATSRDSRGGGKNIQYF
TGTGCCACCAGCAGAGATTCGAGGGGGGGAGGTAAAAACATTCAGTACTTC
>NA|TRBJ1-6|few|TRBV12-3/TRBV12-4
CASSLNRVASPLHF
TGTGCCAGCAGTTTGAACAGGGTGGCTTCACCCCTCCACTTT
>NA|TRBJ2-2|many|TRBV7-2
CASSLDSGTGELFF
TGTGCCAGCAGCTTAGATAGCGGAACCGGGGAGCTGTTTTTT
>TRBD2|TRBJ2-5|few|TRBV5-1
CASSLGLAGKETQYF
TGCGCCAGCAGCTTGGGACTAGCGGGAAAAGAGACCCAGTACTTC
>NA|TRBJ1-5|NA|TRBV2
CASSKHRALSNQPQHF
TGTGCCAGCAGCAAACACCGGGCCCTTAGCAATCAGCCCCAGCATTTT
>NA|TRBJ1-5|NA|TRBV12-3/TRBV12-4
CASSPTRQVNQPQHF
TGTGCCAGCAGCCCTACCAGACAGGTCAATCAGCCCCAGCATTTT
>NA|TRBJ1-1|many|TRBV7-9
CASSLNSEAFF
TGTGCCAGCAGCTTGAACAGTGAAGCTTTCTTT
>NA|TRBJ2-4|few|TRBV5-1
CASSLLAVLAKNIQYF
TGCGCCAGCAGCTTGTTAGCGGTCCTAGCCAAAAACATTCAGTACTTC
>NA|TRBJ1-6|NA|TRBV27
CASSPAQRRHNSPLHF
TGTGCCAGCAGTCCAGCACAAAGGAGGCATAATTCACCCCTCCACTTT
>TRBD2|TRBJ2-1|NA|TRBV28
CASSRAGWNNEQFF
TGTGCCAGCAGCAGAGCGGGGTGGAACAATGAGCAGTTCTTC
>TRBD1|TRBJ1-2|few|TRBV11-2
CASSRQGTSYGYTF
TGTGCCAGCAGTCGACAGGGGACCAGCTATGGCTACACCTTC
>NA|TRBJ1-5|NA|TRBV29-1
CSVVTGRNQPQHF
TGCAGCGTTGTGACAGGTCGCAATCAGCCCCAGCATTTT
>TRBD2|TRBJ2-7|many|TRBV6-1
CASTPQGLADYEQYF
TGTGCCAGCACACCCCAGGGACTAGCAGACTACGAGCAGTACTTC
>NA|TRBJ2-7|NA|TRBV28
CASSAPGNPYEQYF
TGTGCCAGCAGCGCACCAGGGAACCCATACGAGCAGTACTTC
>NA|TRBJ2-7|few|TRBV30
CAWSVGNYEQYF
TGTGCCTGGAGTGTAGGCAACTACGAGCAGTACTTC
>NA|TRBJ2-1|NA|TRBV2
CASGFGGPYNEQFF
TGTGCCAGCGGATTCGGCGGTCCCTACAATGAGCAGTTCTTC
>TRBD2|TRBJ2-1|NA|TRBV29-1
CSVEELAAYNEQFF
TGCAGCGTTGAAGAGCTAGCGGCCTACAATGAGCAGTTCTTC
>TRBD1|TRBJ1-6|NA|TRBV12-3/TRBV12-4
CASRLAGTGHSPLHF
TGTGCCAGCAGACTCGCCGGGACAGGGCATTCACCCCTCCACTTT
>NA|TRBJ1-4|NA|TRBV5-6
CASSLQLKEKLFF
TGTGCCAGCAGCTTACAGCTTAAAGAAAAACTGTTTTTT
>TRBD1|TRBJ1-1|NA|TRBV19
CAWSATGQGATEAFF
TGTGCCTGGAGTGCGACGGGACAGGGGGCCACTGAAGCTTTCTTT
>TRBD1|TRBJ2-7|NA|TRBV20-1
CSARGGDRGQYEQYF
TGCAGTGCTAGGGGTGGTGACAGGGGGCAATACGAGCAGTACTTC